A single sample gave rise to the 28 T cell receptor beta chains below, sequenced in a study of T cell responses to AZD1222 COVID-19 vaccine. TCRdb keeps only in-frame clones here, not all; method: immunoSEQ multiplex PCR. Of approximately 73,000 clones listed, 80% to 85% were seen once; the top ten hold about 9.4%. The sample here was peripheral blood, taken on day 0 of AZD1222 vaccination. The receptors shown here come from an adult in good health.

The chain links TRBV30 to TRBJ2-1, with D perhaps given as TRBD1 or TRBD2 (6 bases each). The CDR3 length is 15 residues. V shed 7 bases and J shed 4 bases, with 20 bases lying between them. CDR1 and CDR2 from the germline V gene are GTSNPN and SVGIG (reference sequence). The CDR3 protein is CAYVGGETMYNEQFF. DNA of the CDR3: TGTGCCTATGTGGGGGGCGAAACTATGTACAATGAGCAGTTCTTC.

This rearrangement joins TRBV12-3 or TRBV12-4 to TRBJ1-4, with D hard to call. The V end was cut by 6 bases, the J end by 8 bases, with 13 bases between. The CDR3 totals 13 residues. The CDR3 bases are TGTGCCAGCAGCCCTACCTCATACGAAAAACTGTTTTTT. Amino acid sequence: CASSPTSYEKLFF.

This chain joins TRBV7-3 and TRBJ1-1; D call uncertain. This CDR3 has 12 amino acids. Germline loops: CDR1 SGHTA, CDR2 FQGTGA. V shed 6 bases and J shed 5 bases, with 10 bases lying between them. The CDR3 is CASRGEETEAFF. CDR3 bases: TGTGCCAGCAGGGGAGAAGAAACTGAAGCTTTCTTT.

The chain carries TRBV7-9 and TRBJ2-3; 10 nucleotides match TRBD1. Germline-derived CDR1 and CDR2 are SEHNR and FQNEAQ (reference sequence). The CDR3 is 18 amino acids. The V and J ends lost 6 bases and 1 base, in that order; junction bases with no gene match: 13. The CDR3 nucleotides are TGTGCCAGCAGTAGCCGGGACAGGGGATCATCCCGCACAGATACGCAGTATTTT. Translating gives CASSSRDRGSSRTDTQYF.

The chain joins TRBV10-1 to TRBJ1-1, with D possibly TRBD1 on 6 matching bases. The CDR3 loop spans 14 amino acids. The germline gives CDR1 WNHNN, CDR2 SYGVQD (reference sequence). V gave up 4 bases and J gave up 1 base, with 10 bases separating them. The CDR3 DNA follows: TGCGCCAGCAGTGTGGGCAGGGGGAACACTGAAGCTTTCTTT. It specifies CASSVGRGNTEAFF.

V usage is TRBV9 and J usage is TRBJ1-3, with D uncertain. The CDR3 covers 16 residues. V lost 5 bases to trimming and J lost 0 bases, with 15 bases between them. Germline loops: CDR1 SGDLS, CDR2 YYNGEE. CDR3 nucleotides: TGTGCCAGCAGACCGCCCTCCCAAAGCTCTGGAAACACCATATATTTT. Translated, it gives CASRPPSQSSGNTIYF. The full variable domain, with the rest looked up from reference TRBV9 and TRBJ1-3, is DSGVTQTPKHLITATGQRVTLRCSPRSGDLSVYWYQQSLDQGLQFLIQYYNGEERAKGNILERFSAQQFPDLHSELNLSSLELGDSALYFCASRPPSQSSGNTIYFGEGSWLTVV.

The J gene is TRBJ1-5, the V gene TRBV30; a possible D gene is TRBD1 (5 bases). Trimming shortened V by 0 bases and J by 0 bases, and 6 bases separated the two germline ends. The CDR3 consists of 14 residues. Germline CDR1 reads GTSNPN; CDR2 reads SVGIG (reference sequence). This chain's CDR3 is CAWSVGGSNQPQHF. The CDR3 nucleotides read TGTGCCTGGAGTGTCGGGGGTAGCAATCAGCCCCAGCATTTT.

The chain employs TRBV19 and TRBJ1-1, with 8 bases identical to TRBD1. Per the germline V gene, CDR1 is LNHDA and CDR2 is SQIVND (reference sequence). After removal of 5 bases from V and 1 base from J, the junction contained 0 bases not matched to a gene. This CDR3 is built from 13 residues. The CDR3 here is CASSDRGNTEAFF. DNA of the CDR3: TGTGCCAGTAGTGACAGGGGGAACACTGAAGCTTTCTTT.

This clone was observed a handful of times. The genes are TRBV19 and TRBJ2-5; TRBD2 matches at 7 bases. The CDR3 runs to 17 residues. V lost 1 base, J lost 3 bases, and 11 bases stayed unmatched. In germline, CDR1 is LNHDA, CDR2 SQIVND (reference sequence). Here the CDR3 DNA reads TGTGCCAGTAGTATAGCCCTCCGACTAGCTGGAGAAGAGACCCAGTACTTC. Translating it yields CASSIALRLAGEETQYF.

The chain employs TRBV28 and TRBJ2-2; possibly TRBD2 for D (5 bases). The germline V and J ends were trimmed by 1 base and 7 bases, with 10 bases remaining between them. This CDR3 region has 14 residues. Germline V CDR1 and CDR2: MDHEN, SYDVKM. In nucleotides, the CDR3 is TGTGCCAGCAGTTTATTTCCGGGGAACGGGGAGCTGTTTTTT. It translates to CASSLFPGNGELFF.

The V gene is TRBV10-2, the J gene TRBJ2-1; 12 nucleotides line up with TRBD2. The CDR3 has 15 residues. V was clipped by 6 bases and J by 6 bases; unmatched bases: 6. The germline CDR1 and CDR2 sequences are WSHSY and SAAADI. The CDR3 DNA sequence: TGCGCCAGCAGACCTAGCGGGGGGGCAGTCAATGAGCAGTTCTTC. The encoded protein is CASRPSGGAVNEQFF.

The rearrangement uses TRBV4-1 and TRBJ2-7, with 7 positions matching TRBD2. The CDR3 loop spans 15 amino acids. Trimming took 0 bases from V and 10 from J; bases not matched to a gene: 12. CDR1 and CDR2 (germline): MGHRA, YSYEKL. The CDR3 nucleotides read TGCGCCAGCAGCCAAGATCTATCGGGACTACAACTTCAGTACTTC. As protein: CASSQDLSGLQLQYF.

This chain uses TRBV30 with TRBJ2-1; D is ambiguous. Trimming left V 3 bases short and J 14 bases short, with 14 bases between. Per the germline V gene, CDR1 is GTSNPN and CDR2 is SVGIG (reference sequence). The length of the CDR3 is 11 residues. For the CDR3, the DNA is TGTGCCTGGAGGGGCTCCTGGAGCAAGTTCTTC. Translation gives CAWRGSWSKFF.

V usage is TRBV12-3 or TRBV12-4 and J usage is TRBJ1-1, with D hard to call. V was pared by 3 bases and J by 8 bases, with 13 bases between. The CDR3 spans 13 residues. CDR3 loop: CASSLIGRGEAFF. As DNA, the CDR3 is TGTGCCAGCAGTTTGATCGGGCGAGGGGAAGCTTTCTTT.

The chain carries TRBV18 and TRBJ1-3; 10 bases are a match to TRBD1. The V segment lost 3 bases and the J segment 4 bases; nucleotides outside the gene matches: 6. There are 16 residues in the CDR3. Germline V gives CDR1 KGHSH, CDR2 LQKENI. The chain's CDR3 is CASSPPGTGEGNTIYF. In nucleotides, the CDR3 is TGTGCCAGCTCACCGCCCGGGACAGGGGAAGGAAACACCATATATTTT. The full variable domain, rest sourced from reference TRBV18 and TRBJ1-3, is NAGVMQNPRHLVRRRGQEARLRCSPMKGHSHVYWYRQLPEEGLKFMVYLQKENIIDESGMPKERFSAEFPKEGPSILRIQQVVRGDSAAYFCASSPPGTGEGNTIYFGEGSWLTVV.

The CDR3 nucleotides read TGTGCCAGCAGCCCATTTAGATTTACCGTCCGAGAGACCCAGTACTTC. As protein: CASSPFRFTVRETQYF. The J gene is TRBJ2-5, the V gene TRBV7-9, with D uncertain. V shed 5 bases and J shed 4 bases, with 20 bases lying between them. The CDR3 runs to 16 residues. CDR1 and CDR2 (germline): SEHNR, FQNEAQ (reference sequence).

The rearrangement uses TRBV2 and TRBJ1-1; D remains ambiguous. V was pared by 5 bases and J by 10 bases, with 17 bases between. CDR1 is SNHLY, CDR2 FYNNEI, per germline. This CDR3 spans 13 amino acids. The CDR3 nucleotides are TGTGCCAGCAGTACCGGGAACAGAAGAGGAGCTTTCTTT. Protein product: CASSTGNRRGAFF.

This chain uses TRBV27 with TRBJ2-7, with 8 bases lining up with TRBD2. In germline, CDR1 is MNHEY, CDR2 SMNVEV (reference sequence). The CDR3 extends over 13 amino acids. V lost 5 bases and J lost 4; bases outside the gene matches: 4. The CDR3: CASSVTSAYEQYF. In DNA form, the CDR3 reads TGTGCCAGCAGTGTGACTAGCGCGTACGAGCAGTACTTC.

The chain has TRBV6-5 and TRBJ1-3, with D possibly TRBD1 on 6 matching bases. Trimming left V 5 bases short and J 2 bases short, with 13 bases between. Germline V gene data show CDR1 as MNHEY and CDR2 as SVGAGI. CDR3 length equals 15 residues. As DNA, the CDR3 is TGTGCCAGCAGTATTACAGGGATGGCTGGAAACACCATATATTTT. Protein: CASSITGMAGNTIYF.

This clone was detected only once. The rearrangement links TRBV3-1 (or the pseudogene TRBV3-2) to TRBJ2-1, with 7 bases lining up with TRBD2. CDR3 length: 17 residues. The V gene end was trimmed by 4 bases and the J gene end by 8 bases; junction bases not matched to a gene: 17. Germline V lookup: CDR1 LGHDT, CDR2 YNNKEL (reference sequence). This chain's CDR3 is CASSRPGTTLTPDEQFF. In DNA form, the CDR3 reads TGTGCCAGCAGCCGCCCCGGGACTACCCTTACTCCCGATGAGCAGTTCTTC.

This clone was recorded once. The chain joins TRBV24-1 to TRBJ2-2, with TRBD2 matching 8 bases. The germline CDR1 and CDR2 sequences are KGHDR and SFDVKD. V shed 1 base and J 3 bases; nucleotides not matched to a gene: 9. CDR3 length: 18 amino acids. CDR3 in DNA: TGTGCCACCAGTGATTTTCCTAGCGGGTATAGGGACACCGGGGAGCTGTTTTTT. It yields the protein CATSDFPSGYRDTGELFF.

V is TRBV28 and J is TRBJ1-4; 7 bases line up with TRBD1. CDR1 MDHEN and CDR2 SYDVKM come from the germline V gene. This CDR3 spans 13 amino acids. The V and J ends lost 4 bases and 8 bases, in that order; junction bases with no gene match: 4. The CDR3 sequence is CASSSNRGEKLFF. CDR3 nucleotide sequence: TGTGCCAGCAGTTCGAACAGGGGCGAAAAACTGTTTTTT. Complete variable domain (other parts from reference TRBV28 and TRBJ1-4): DVKVTQSSRYLVKRTGEKVFLECVQDMDHENMFWYRQDPGLGLRLIYFSYDVKMKEKGDIPEGYSVSREKKERFSLILESASTNQTSMYLCASSSNRGEKLFFGSGTQLSVL.

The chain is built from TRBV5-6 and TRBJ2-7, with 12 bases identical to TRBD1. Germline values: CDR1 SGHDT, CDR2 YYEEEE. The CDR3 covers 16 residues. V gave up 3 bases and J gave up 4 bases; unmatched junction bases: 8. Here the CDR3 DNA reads TGTGCCAGCAGCTCCCTTGGGGGACAGGGGGCTTACGAGCAGTACTTC. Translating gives CASSSLGGQGAYEQYF. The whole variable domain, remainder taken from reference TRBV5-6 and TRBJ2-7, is DAGVTQSPTHLIKTRGQQVTLRCSPKSGHDTVSWYQQALGQGPQFIFQYYEEEERQRGNFPDRFSGHQFPNYSSELNVNALLLGDSALYLCASSSLGGQGAYEQYFGPGTRLTVT.

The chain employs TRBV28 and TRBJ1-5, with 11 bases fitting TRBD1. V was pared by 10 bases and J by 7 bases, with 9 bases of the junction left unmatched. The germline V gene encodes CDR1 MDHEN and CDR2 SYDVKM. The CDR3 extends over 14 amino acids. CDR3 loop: CATLGTGGWQPQHF. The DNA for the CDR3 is TGTGCCACCCTAGGGACAGGGGGTTGGCAGCCCCAGCATTTT.

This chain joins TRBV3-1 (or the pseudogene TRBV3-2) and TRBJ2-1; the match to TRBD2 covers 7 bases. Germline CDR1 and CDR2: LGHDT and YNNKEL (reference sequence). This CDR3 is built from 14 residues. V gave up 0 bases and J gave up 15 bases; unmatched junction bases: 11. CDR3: CASSQDGAGVGRFF. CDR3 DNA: TGTGCCAGCAGCCAAGATGGTGCGGGGGTGGGACGGTTCTTC.

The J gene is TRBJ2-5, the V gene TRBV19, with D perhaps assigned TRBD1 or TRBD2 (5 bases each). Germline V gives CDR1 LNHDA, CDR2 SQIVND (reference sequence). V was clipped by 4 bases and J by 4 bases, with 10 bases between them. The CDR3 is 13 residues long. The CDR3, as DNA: TGTGCCAGTAGTAGGGACGGTCGAGAGACCCAGTACTTC. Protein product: CASSRDGRETQYF.

The CDR3 nucleotides are TGTGCCACCAGTGATTCCACAGGGATTCGACTGAGCTCCTACAATGAGCAGTTCTTC. Its protein is CATSDSTGIRLSSYNEQFF. The chain employs TRBV24-1 and TRBJ2-1; possible D gene TRBD1, 6 bases. Trimming cost V 2 bases and J 0 bases, with 19 bases left between them. The CDR3 is 19 residues long. Germline loops: CDR1 KGHDR, CDR2 SFDVKD.

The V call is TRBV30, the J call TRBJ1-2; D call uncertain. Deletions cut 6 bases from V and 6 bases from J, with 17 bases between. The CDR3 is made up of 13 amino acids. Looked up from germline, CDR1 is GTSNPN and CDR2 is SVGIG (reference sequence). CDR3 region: CACSSGVADGYTF. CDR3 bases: TGTGCCTGCAGCTCCGGGGTAGCGGATGGCTACACCTTC.